This is a list of T cell receptor beta chains from one sample in a study of blood T cell repertoires in COVID-19. Sequenced by immunoSEQ multiplex PCR; TCRdb stores in-frame clones only, minus some. The repertoire holds approximately 180,000 clones, over 60% seen once, with roughly 25% in the top ten. The material sequenced was peripheral blood. The receptors stem from a woman in her seventies with acute or convalescent COVID-19. The conserved cysteine and the conserved F or W are not part of the CDR3 here.

V gene	J gene	CDR3 protein
TRBV6-5	TRBJ2-5	ASRVAGEGETQY
TRBV2	TRBJ1-5	ARGIGNQPQH
TRBV7-9	TRBJ2-3	ATGTSGNTDTQY
TRBV10-3	TRBJ2-5	AISVELAQETQY
TRBV7-6	TRBJ2-7	ASSPGTSAGCYEQY
TRBV6-5	TRBJ1-2	ASSNADRGRDGYT
TRBV9	TRBJ2-2	ASSFTSGGNTGELF
TRBV12-5	TRBJ2-2	ASGSTGGAYTGELF
TRBV27	TRBJ2-5	ASSSVLNGETQY
TRBV5-1	TRBJ1-6	ASSLDTGGENSPLH
TRBV7-6	TRBJ2-1	ASSLDGNPYNEQF
TRBV19	TRBJ2-7	ASSPQTSGTSYEQY
TRBV7-8	TRBJ2-1	ASSLSGPLHNEQF
TRBV5-1	TRBJ2-2	ASSSANTGELF
TRBV5-6	TRBJ1-5	ASSSWGGHTNQPQH
TRBV3-1/TRBV3-2	TRBJ1-1	ASGAGSATEAF
TRBV2	TRBJ1-2	ASSPTGNPGGYT
TRBV5-1	TRBJ1-1	ASSHGQGAIRAF
TRBV5-1	TRBJ1-4	ASSWEAPGEKLF
TRBV7-8	TRBJ2-2	ASSLAVGGNTGELF
TRBV2	TRBJ2-2	ASSGQNTGELF
TRBV15	TRBJ2-2	ATSRRGNTGELF
TRBV5-4	TRBJ1-2	ASSLAVKGADYGYT
TRBV28	TRBJ1-5	ASSSLGGPSNQPQH
TRBV7-9	TRBJ2-1	ASSSLRPGSYNEQF
TRBV28	TRBJ2-1	ASSLLAGGVSNEQF
TRBV28	TRBJ2-7	ASSGRRTSGREQY
TRBV7-2	TRBJ2-5	ASRASGQGAWETQY
TRBV30	TRBJ2-7	AWSRGYSYEQY
TRBV19	TRBJ2-5	ASQGGPGETQY
TRBV2	TRBJ2-1	ASRRDGGSYNEQF
TRBV5-6	TRBJ2-4	ASSYLDRASIQY
TRBV19	TRBJ2-7	ASSRTGDFTEQY
TRBV29-1	TRBJ1-2	SVPGGFYGYT
TRBV19	TRBJ2-3	ASQGQGRFTDTQY
TRBV11-3	TRBJ2-7	ASSFWGTSGSYEQY
TRBV6-5	TRBJ2-7	ASSWEGSYEQY
TRBV5-6	TRBJ2-1	ASSLSLTGPSYNEQF
TRBV29-1	TRBJ1-5	SVTGLDGQPQH
TRBV19	TRBJ2-1	ASLAGGSYNEQF
TRBV5-6	TRBJ2-7	ASSLMGTGGYEQY
TRBV2	TRBJ1-5	ASSEADSYQPQH
TRBV7-6	TRBJ1-4	ASSSGKGTEKLF
TRBV5-4	TRBJ2-5	ASSAEGRGQETQY
TRBV14	TRBJ1-2	ASSHPAGFGYGYT
TRBV5-1	TRBJ1-2	ASKEGLYGYT
TRBV2	TRBJ1-2	ASTTQGLANYGYT
TRBV10-2	TRBJ1-1	ASRRGGTEAF
TRBV30	TRBJ1-1	AWSVTGATTEAF
TRBV15	TRBJ2-7	ATSRDRVRAYEQY
TRBV2	TRBJ1-3	ASSDVGATYRNTIY
TRBV3-1/TRBV3-2	TRBJ1-3	ASSQVNRGLDTIY
TRBV19	TRBJ2-7	ASSTITSGRKDQY
TRBV30	TRBJ1-1	AWNLRGGWTEAF
TRBV10-3	TRBJ2-7	AAKREVQDYEQY
TRBV6-6	TRBJ2-5	ASSSPASLETQY
TRBV5-6	TRBJ2-3	ASSLFGGEDTQY
TRBV18	TRBJ2-5	ASSSAGIQETQY
TRBV7-2	TRBJ2-3	ASSLAGGTDTQY
TRBV5-8	TRBJ1-2	ASSLRQSGYT